The 29 T cell receptor beta chains in this list originate from one sample, sequenced in a study of CD8+ T cells in alopecia areata. In each case, RNA was isolated and then reverse transcribed into cDNA as the sequencing template. Sequenced by immunoSEQ multiplex PCR; TCRdb stores in-frame clones only, minus some. Altogether 150,000 or so clones are present, 55% being singletons, with the ten largest covering about 4.9%. The sample consisted of CD4+ T cells sorted from blood. The receptors derive from a human donor in good health.

This clone came up once. V is TRBV15 and J is TRBJ2-3; D not certain. The CDR3 has 13 residues. The V end was cut by 9 bases, the J end by 1 base, with 11 bases between. The germline CDR1 and CDR2 sequences are LNHNV and YYDKDF (reference sequence). In DNA form, the CDR3 reads TGTGCCACGGCCGTCGGCGGCACAGATACGCAGTATTTT. As protein: CATAVGGTDTQYF.

The genes are TRBV29-1 and TRBJ1-2; D possibly corresponds to TRBD1 (5 bases). Germline values: CDR1 SQVTM, CDR2 ANQGSEA. The CDR3 is 15 amino acids. Trimming removed 3 bases at V and 4 bases at J, with 18 bases between. The CDR3 coding sequence is TGCAGCGTTGAGGGCGGGTTACAGGAGGGCTATGGCTACACCTTC. It codes for CSVEGGLQEGYGYTF.

This chain joins TRBV30 and TRBJ2-3, with 8 bases aligning to TRBD1. This CDR3 comprises 14 residues. The germline V gene has CDR1 GTSNPN and CDR2 SVGIG (reference sequence). J gave up 2 bases and V 3 bases, and 4 bases lay outside the gene matches. CDR3 in amino acids: CAWSGQGFTDTQYF. The CDR3 DNA sequence: TGTGCCTGGAGCGGACAGGGTTTCACAGATACGCAGTATTTT.

The chain recombines TRBV29-1 with TRBJ1-1; possible D gene TRBD1, 5 bases. The CDR3 contains 12 residues. CDR1 and CDR2 (germline): SQVTM, ANQGSEA. Deletions cut 6 bases from V and 9 bases from J, with 17 bases between. The chain's CDR3 is CSVLREGLKAFF. The CDR3 bases are TGCAGCGTATTACGGGAGGGACTAAAAGCTTTCTTT.

V usage is TRBV7-9 and J usage is TRBJ2-5; possible D gene TRBD1, 5 bases. This CDR3 has 14 residues. Germline CDR1 is SEHNR and CDR2 is FQNEAQ (reference sequence). Trimming took 6 bases from V and 2 from J, leaving 13 bases between them. The CDR3 reads CASSVGQVQETQYF. For the CDR3, the DNA is TGTGCCAGCAGTGTGGGGCAGGTACAAGAGACCCAGTACTTC.

The chain is built from TRBV7-2 and TRBJ2-5; the D is unclear. V was cut by 5 bases and J by 4 bases, with 17 bases left in between. Germline V gene data show CDR1 as SGHTA and CDR2 as FQGNSA. The CDR3 covers 15 residues. The CDR3: CASSPQLGLGETQYF. In DNA, the CDR3 is TGTGCCAGCAGCCCGCAGCTAGGGCTGGGAGAGACCCAGTACTTC.

J is TRBJ2-3 and V is TRBV7-2, with D hard to call. Germline assignment: CDR1 SGHTA and CDR2 FQGNSA. The CDR3 is 15 residues long. V was shortened by 2 bases and J by 2 bases, with 11 bases between the two germline ends. CDR3 residues: CASSLTRFPTDTQYF. For the CDR3, the DNA is TGTGCCAGCAGCTTAACCAGGTTTCCCACAGATACGCAGTATTTT.

The V call is TRBV7-6, the J call TRBJ2-7; 11 nucleotides line up with TRBD1. Germline CDR1 reads SGHVS; CDR2 reads FNYEAQ. This CDR3 has 18 residues. Trimming at V came to 5 bases and at J to 0 bases, leaving 12 bases not matched to a gene. The CDR3 DNA reads as TGTGCCAGCAGCCCCGGGACAGGGGGTAGCGGGAGCTCCTACGAGCAGTACTTC. It translates to CASSPGTGGSGSSYEQYF.

This clone occurred a few times. The chain carries TRBV6-1 and TRBJ1-3; D remains ambiguous. The CDR3 spans 15 residues. V was clipped by 4 bases and J by 0 bases, with 10 bases between them. Germline loops: CDR1 MNHNS, CDR2 SASEGT. CDR3 residues: CASSGPRNSGNTIYF. The CDR3, as DNA: TGTGCCAGCAGTGGCCCCCGGAACTCTGGAAACACCATATATTTT.

The CDR3 spells CSARQGQYEQYF. CDR3 sequence (DNA): TGCAGCGCCCGACAGGGGCAATACGAGCAGTACTTC. The V call is TRBV29-1, the J call TRBJ2-7, with 8 bases matching TRBD1. The V and J ends lost 7 bases and 4 bases, in that order; junction bases with no gene match: 6. Germline V gene sequence: CDR1 SQVTM, CDR2 ANQGSEA. The CDR3 length is 12 residues.

V gene TRBV27 combines with J gene TRBJ1-2; 7 bases are shared with TRBD1. This CDR3 is built from 13 residues. The V gene end was trimmed by 8 bases and the J gene end by 4 bases; junction bases not matched to a gene: 7. The germline V gene encodes CDR1 MNHEY and CDR2 SMNVEV (reference sequence). CDR3 region: CASASGGSYGYTF. Written as DNA, the CDR3 is TGTGCCAGCGCGTCAGGGGGATCCTATGGCTACACCTTC.

This chain uses TRBV27 with TRBJ2-7; no clear D gene. The CDR3 is 15 amino acids. The V end was cut by 4 bases, the J end by 1 base, with 14 bases between. The V gene's germline CDR1 is MNHEY and CDR2 SMNVEV (reference sequence). Here the CDR3 reads CASSSLALGSYEQYF. The CDR3 DNA is TGTGCCAGCAGTTCGTTGGCCCTAGGGTCCTACGAGCAGTACTTC.

This clone was seen more than once but under ten times. The J gene is TRBJ2-3, the V gene TRBV29-1; D unresolved. Per germline, CDR1 SQVTM and CDR2 ANQGSEA. With 5 bases removed from V and 0 bases from J, the gap between germline ends came to 6 bases. This CDR3 has 12 amino acids. CDR3 bases: TGCAGCGTTCTCCGGAGCACAGATACGCAGTATTTT. It encodes CSVLRSTDTQYF.

The J gene is TRBJ2-2, the V gene TRBV28; TRBD1 matches 9 bases. The germline V gene encodes CDR1 MDHEN and CDR2 SYDVKM. CDR3 size: 14 residues. After removal of 7 bases from V and 6 bases from J, the junction contained 6 bases not matched to a gene. CDR3 amino acids: CASTDRGFSGELFF. For the CDR3, the DNA is TGTGCCAGCACGGACAGGGGATTCTCCGGGGAGCTGTTTTTT.

The CDR3 nucleotides read TGCAGCGTTGAAAGGCAGGTAGAGACCCAGTACTTC. Translated, it gives CSVERQVETQYF. The chain couples TRBV29-1 to TRBJ2-5; D unresolved. The ends were cut back, 2 bases at V and 4 bases at J, with 8 bases in the middle. Looked up from germline, CDR1 is SQVTM and CDR2 is ANQGSEA. The CDR3 extends over 12 amino acids.

The gene calls are TRBV14 and TRBJ2-1, with 9 bases lining up with TRBD2. The CDR3 is 14 residues long. CDR1 is SGHDN, CDR2 FVKESK, per germline. Trimming removed 7 bases from V and 3 bases from J; junction bases left unmatched: 4. CDR3 loop: CASKAGGHYNEQFF. CDR3 bases: TGTGCCAGCAAGGCGGGAGGGCACTACAATGAGCAGTTCTTC. Drawing the rest from reference TRBV14 and TRBJ2-1, the complete variable domain is EAGVTQFPSHSVIEKGQTVTLRCDPISGHDNLYWYRRVMGKEIKFLLHFVKESKQDESGMPNNRFLAERTGGTYSTLKVQPAELEDSGVYFCASKAGGHYNEQFFGPGTRLTVL.

This chain connects TRBV25-1 to TRBJ1-2, with D hard to call. The germline V and J ends were trimmed by 0 bases and 6 bases, with 11 bases remaining between them. The length of the CDR3 is 14 residues. CDR1 is MGHDK, CDR2 SYGVNS, per germline. The CDR3 is CASSEYGALDGYTF. DNA of the CDR3: TGTGCCAGCAGTGAATATGGAGCCCTAGATGGCTACACCTTC.

This clone was recorded once. V gene TRBV29-1 combines with J gene TRBJ1-1; no clear D. The V and J ends lost 5 bases and 1 base respectively, with 8 bases between them. The CDR3 sequence is 12 residues long. Germline V gene sequence: CDR1 SQVTM, CDR2 ANQGSEA. The CDR3 DNA follows: TGCAGCGTTAAACAGCCGAACACTGAAGCTTTCTTT. Protein product: CSVKQPNTEAFF.

V and J are TRBV6-1 and TRBJ1-5; tentatively, D is TRBD1 (5 bases). This CDR3 region has 14 residues. V was shortened by 10 bases and J by 6 bases, with 19 bases between the two germline ends. Germline CDR1 reads MNHNS; CDR2 reads SASEGT. CDR3 sequence (DNA): TGTGCCACCCTCAGCACGGGGACCAGTCAGCCCCAGCATTTT. This sequence encodes CATLSTGTSQPQHF.

The rearrangement uses TRBV2 and TRBJ2-1; TRBD2 matches 8 bases. The CDR3 consists of 15 residues. CDR1 is SNHLY and CDR2 is FYNNEI in the germline V gene. J was trimmed by 3 bases and V by 4 bases; bases with no gene match: 5. The CDR3, as DNA: TGTGCCAGCAGTGGGACTAGCTTAAGCTACAATGAGCAGTTCTTC. Encoded protein: CASSGTSLSYNEQFF.

The table lists this clone with a few counts. This chain joins TRBV29-1 and TRBJ1-1, with TRBD1 matching over 8 bases. Germline loops: CDR1 SQVTM, CDR2 ANQGSEA. This CDR3 is 13 amino acids long. V shed 7 bases and J 2 bases; nucleotides not matched to a gene: 6. DNA for the CDR3: TGCAGCGGCCGAACAGGGGGAAACACTGAAGCTTTCTTT. Protein: CSGRTGGNTEAFF.

This clone was detected a few times. The chain joins TRBV7-3 to TRBJ2-3, with a possible D match to TRBD1 (6 bases). This CDR3 region has 16 residues. Trimming took off 4 bases at V and 2 bases at J, with 16 bases between the two ends. Germline assignment: CDR1 SGHTA and CDR2 FQGTGA. This CDR3 is CASSSGDRINTDTQYF. The CDR3 DNA reads as TGTGCCAGCAGCTCAGGGGACCGGATAAACACAGATACGCAGTATTTT.

The rearrangement joins TRBV6-1 to TRBJ2-2; D remains ambiguous. The CDR3 covers 12 residues. V dropped 4 bases and J dropped 6 bases, with 6 bases sitting between them. Germline CDR1 and CDR2: MNHNS and SASEGT. The CDR3 nucleotides are TGTGCCAGCAGTGGCCCTCCCGGGGAGCTGTTTTTT. This encodes CASSGPPGELFF.

The V gene is TRBV7-2, the J gene TRBJ2-5; 8 bases agree with TRBD2. CDR1 is SGHTA and CDR2 is FQGNSA in the germline V gene. Trimming removed 4 bases from V and 3 bases from J; junction bases left unmatched: 13. The CDR3 extends over 17 amino acids. CDR3 nucleotides: TGTGCCAGCAGCTCCTCGGGACTAGTCAGAACCAAAGAGACCCAGTACTTC. Amino acid sequence: CASSSSGLVRTKETQYF.

V usage is TRBV18 and J usage is TRBJ2-5, with TRBD1 matching 9 bases. V dropped 4 bases and J dropped 10; count of bases not matched to a gene: 10. This CDR3 is 14 amino acids long. From germline, CDR1 is KGHSH and CDR2 LQKENI. In DNA form, the CDR3 reads TGTGCCAGCTCACTTCAGCTGGACAGGGGAGGCCAGTACTTC. Protein: CASSLQLDRGGQYF.

The CDR3 region is CASSPYQETQYF. CDR3 bases: TGTGCCAGCAGCCCGTACCAAGAGACCCAGTACTTC. The chain couples TRBV4-2 to TRBJ2-5, with no clear D. Germline CDR1 LGHNA, CDR2 YNFKEQ. V was pared by 4 bases and J by 0 bases, with 3 bases between. The CDR3 totals 12 residues.

Regarding this clone: This same CDR3 is encoded by further DNA sequences in the sample. The chain joins TRBV2 to TRBJ2-7, with 7 bases matching TRBD1. Germline CDR1 reads SNHLY; CDR2 reads FYNNEI. V lost 1 base and J lost 1; bases outside the gene matches: 1. This CDR3 has 14 residues. The CDR3 is CASSEGTGSYEQYF. CDR3 nucleotide sequence: TGTGCCAGCAGTGAAGGGACAGGATCCTACGAGCAGTACTTC.

The V gene is TRBV30, the J gene TRBJ1-3, with TRBD1 identical over 7 bases. V was pared by 5 bases and J by 2 bases, with 6 bases of the junction left unmatched. The CDR3 runs to 14 residues. Germline lookup yields CDR1 GTSNPN and CDR2 SVGIG (reference sequence). The DNA of the CDR3 is TGTGCCTGGCAGTACAGGGGAGCTGGAAACACCATATATTTT. This codes for CAWQYRGAGNTIYF.

The rearrangement links TRBV4-1 to TRBJ1-2; no definite D call. Germline lookup yields CDR1 MGHRA and CDR2 YSYEKL. The V and J ends lost 5 bases and 10 bases respectively, with 11 bases between them. The CDR3 runs to 11 residues. The CDR3 nucleotides are TGCGCCAGCAGCTCCGACTGGTCCTACACCTTC. Protein sequence: CASSSDWSYTF.